These 8 T cell receptor beta chains originate from one sample sequenced in a study of CD8 T cells in Susac syndrome. After extraction with the RNeasy kit, roughly 0.45 to 1 ug of the RNA was reverse transcribed using random hexamers. TCRdb re-derived calls from the immunoSEQ multiplex PCR reads in MiXCR, one entry per CDR3 protein. The table has around 280,000 distinct CDR3 sequences, approximately 85% seen once. The source material was CD8+ T cells from PBMCs. The source is a human donor with multiple sclerosis.

V is TRBV20-1 and J is TRBJ2-3; 7 bases match TRBD2. V lost 2 bases to trimming and J lost 5 bases; unmatched junction nucleotides: 7. The CDR3 covers 14 residues. The germline gives CDR1 DFQATT, CDR2 SNEGSKA (reference sequence). The CDR3: CSARRGGREDTQYF. The CDR3 DNA reads as TGCAGTGCTAGACGAGGCGGGAGAGAAGATACGCAGTATTTT.

J is TRBJ2-5 and V is TRBV12-3 or TRBV12-4, with D possibly being TRBD1 (6 bases). V lost 4 bases to trimming and J lost 2 bases, with 11 bases between them. This CDR3 comprises 14 residues. CDR3 sequence: CASSWYRDQETQYF. CDR3 in DNA: TGTGCCAGCAGTTGGTACAGGGATCAAGAGACCCAGTACTTC.

The gene calls are TRBV7-8 and TRBJ2-2; 10 bases line up with TRBD1. Germline CDR1 reads SGHVS; CDR2 reads FQNEAQ. The CDR3 contains 16 residues. J was trimmed by 4 bases and V by 4 bases; bases with no gene match: 6. The CDR3 protein is CASSSDRGLGTGELFF. The CDR3 DNA sequence: TGTGCCAGCAGCTCCGACAGGGGGCTCGGCACCGGGGAGCTGTTTTTT.

The rearrangement uses TRBV6-1 and TRBJ2-1; 7 nucleotides agree with TRBD2. CDR3 size: 14 residues. Germline trimming cut 11 bases from V and 0 bases from J; bases unmatched to any gene: 7. Germline-derived CDR1 and CDR2 are MNHNS and SASEGT. The CDR3 protein is CAGLAEDSYNEQFF. In DNA form, the CDR3 reads TGTGCCGGCCTAGCGGAGGACTCCTACAATGAGCAGTTCTTC.

This sequence joins TRBV10-2 and TRBJ2-3; D call uncertain. V dropped 6 bases and J dropped 1 base, with 11 bases sitting between them. The V gene's germline CDR1 is WSHSY and CDR2 SAAADI. The CDR3 covers 14 residues. CDR3 nucleotides: TGCGCCAGCAGGGACGGATGGGGCACAGATACGCAGTATTTT. Translated: CASRDGWGTDTQYF.

The J gene is TRBJ2-3, the V gene TRBV29-1; TRBD2 matches at 8 bases. The CDR3 contains 19 residues. V was clipped by 0 bases and J by 3 bases; unmatched bases: 17. The germline gives CDR1 SQVTM, CDR2 ANQGSEA. CDR3 amino acids: CSVEEIGIQREFATDTQYF. Here the CDR3 DNA reads TGCAGCGTTGAAGAGATAGGAATCCAGCGGGAGTTCGCAACAGATACGCAGTATTTT.

This clonotype has a single count. This rearrangement joins TRBV29-1 to TRBJ2-7, with D possibly being TRBD1 (6 bases). The CDR3 consists of 13 residues. Looked up from germline, CDR1 is SQVTM and CDR2 is ANQGSEA. V lost 3 bases to trimming and J lost 2 bases, with 11 bases between them. CDR3 amino acids: CSVEKDSPYEQYF. The CDR3 DNA sequence: TGCAGCGTTGAGAAGGACAGCCCCTACGAGCAGTACTTC.

The V call is TRBV6-5, the J call TRBJ2-2; D not resolved. Trimming removed 2 bases at V and 0 bases at J, with 13 bases between. This CDR3 spans 17 amino acids. CDR1 is MNHEY and CDR2 is SVGAGI in the germline V gene. The CDR3 loop is CASSYESRATNTGELFF. The CDR3 DNA is TGTGCCAGCAGTTACGAGAGTCGGGCAACGAACACCGGGGAGCTGTTTTTT.